This T cell receptor beta chain appears in the sequencing data of a study of OX40 agonist ivuxolimab in advanced cancers. Concerning the study at large: The costimulatory receptor OX40 (CD134) was targeted by ivuxolimab, a fully human IgG2 agonistic monoclonal antibody. Intravenous ivuxolimab was administered to patients every 2 weeks at six dose levels: 0.01, 0.1, 0.3, 1.5, 3 and 10 mg/kg. Of the approximately 50 dose-escalation patients, hepatocellular carcinoma was present in approximately 20, melanoma in some 15, renal cell carcinoma in 9 and head and neck cancer in 9. In the dose-escalation cohort, more than 75% of patients were male, and the mean age was roughly 60 years, with a range of 23 to 79. Prior anti-PD-1, anti-PD-L1 or anti-CTLA-4 therapy was permitted, and checkpoint inhibitors had been received by more than 35% of dose-escalation patients. Partial responses occurred in three dose-escalation patients, of whom one had hepatocellular carcinoma and two had cutaneous melanoma. Peripheral TCRbeta sequencing was intended to test whether TCR sequence diversity was altered and clonal T-cell expansion was caused by ivuxolimab. The paper describes the monotherapy dose-escalation part (N of about 52 patients) of the phase I trial of ivuxolimab.

The junction shows trimming of 5 bases on V and 8 bases on J, plus 14 bases between the germline ends. From a lookup of the germline V gene (reference sequence), CDR1 and CDR2 are LNHDA and SQIVND. Measured from the cysteine to the phenylalanine, the CDR3 is 13 residues long. Here the CDR3 DNA is all that survives: 39 bases in frame from base 1. Genomic DNA was extracted from sorted cells for sequencing of the TCRbeta CDR3 region. The immunoSEQ Assay was used to sequence the TCRbeta CDR3 regions. TCRdb re-hosts the immuneACCESS table, in-frame sequences only. Its copies lack some clones; in the studies checked, an unresolved V gene accounts for under half of them, and the cause for the rest is not known. For this sample the table gives around 70,000 clones, of which 75% to 90% were detected only once. Clones ranked in the top ten supply around 2.5% of the sample. A word on this clone: Its specific antigen is unknown. The record has no base qualities; no much larger clone is one base away.

The trial excluded patients who had a history of autoimmune disease or were on systemic immunosuppression. Peripheral blood for TCR sequencing was collected from all dose cohorts at baseline, on cycle 4 day 1, and on cycle 7 day 1. The samples were taken from a phase I, first-in-human, multicenter, open-label dose-escalation trial of ivuxolimab. Adults with locally advanced or metastatic melanoma, renal cell carcinoma, hepatocellular carcinoma or head and neck squamous cell carcinoma were enrolled in the trial. Before TCR sequencing, CD4+ T cells and CD8+ T cells were sorted from peripheral blood as separate populations. Beyond this particular receptor, the publication reports: Antigen specificity was not determined for the clonally expanded peripheral T cells. After ivuxolimab, CD8+ T cells had more expanded clones than CD4+ T cells on average. Low levels of normalized T-cell clonal expansion were also shown by some nonresponding patients. In the 0.1-3.0 mg/kg groups, partial responders had among the lowest normalized peripheral clonal expansion, particularly in CD8+ T cells. Clonal expansion of both CD4+ and CD8+ blood T cells was observed from baseline to week 6 at doses 0.1 to 3.0 mg/kg.

The rearrangement joined TRBV19 to TRBJ2-3; TRBD2 is a weak D gene call, 5 bases matching. The starting material was CD4+ or CD8+ T cells sorted from blood, obtained in a trial of the OX40 agonist ivuxolimab. This receptor was identified in an adult with an advanced solid tumor such as melanoma, head and neck, liver or kidney cancer. The nucleotides are TGTGCCAGTAGTTCCGCGGGTCCGGCTACGCAGTATTTT. Translation gives CASSSAGPATQYF.